This note documents a single T cell receptor beta chain sequence. No cognate antigen has been identified for it. Qualities for individual bases were not recorded, and no much larger clone is one base off. Synovial fluid samples were paired with blood samples taken from the same ankylosing spondylitis patients. Inclusive of the bounding cysteine and phenylalanine, the CDR3 is 14 residues long. Only the CDR3 region is kept as DNA, spanning 42 bases read in frame from base 1. Trimming takes 1 base from V and 0 bases from J, and the germline ends sit 7 bases apart. The germline V gene (reference sequence) supplies CDR1 DFQATT and CDR2 SNEGSKA. This record belongs to a study of CD8 T cells in ankylosing spondylitis (dated 2017 in TCRdb). Study-wide context: The study profiled T cell receptor beta repertoires in healthy donors and ankylosing spondylitis patients to find disease-linked TCR variants. The full study cohort comprised 20 to 30 ankylosing spondylitis patients and about 110 healthy donors. Peripheral blood samples were taken, and synovial fluid was additionally collected from ankylosing spondylitis patients.

TCRdb shows the sequencer as Illumina HiSeq 2500. TCR beta libraries were prepared by quantitative 5'-RACE with molecular barcodes. The original methods were these. A new computational method based on a probabilistic model of VDJ rearrangement was used to identify disease-linked TCR variants. TCRdb's own reprocessing of the public reads used fastp at Q25 and MiXCR and kept productive beta chains. Every CDR3 protein is listed once, alongside the most common genes and DNA of its rows. TCRdb's processing, not the authors' own work, is the source of the V and J calls. The sample table shows roughly 150,000 distinct CDR3 sequences, and roughly 31% are seen once. The ten largest clones take up 6% of the sample. The investigation overall reported the following: Some TCR beta motif variants had previously been reported in synovial fluid and blood of reactive arthritis patients, which suggested common disease-initiation mechanisms. Blood from ankylosing spondylitis patients appeared to be characterized by a TCR beta motif made up of several highly homologous amino acid variants. The disease-linked clones showed a CD8+ phenotype and occurred at relatively low frequencies in peripheral blood. The disease-linked clones were reported to be significantly enriched in matched synovial fluid samples from ankylosing spondylitis patients.

The chain is encoded by TRBV20-1 joined to TRBJ2-1; the D call is tentative, TRBD1 or TRBD2, as each matches 5 bases. Sequenced material: synovial fluid, either unsorted or a sorted T cell fraction (not recorded which). The TCR sequence derives from a male donor with ankylosing spondylitis. The CDR3: CSARGGFSYNEQFF. The nucleotides are TGCAGTGCTAGAGGGGGGTTCTCCTACAATGAGCAGTTCTTC.